This paragraph reports one T cell receptor (beta chain). These data come from a study of cytomegalovirus exposure and HLA in healthy donors. For the study at large: Earlier results showed some 120 million unique TCR beta sequences derived from approximately 170 million T cells.

The V end was cut by 5 bases, the J end by 3 bases, with 11 bases between. This CDR3 is built from 13 residues. CDR1 is KGHSH, CDR2 LQKENI, per germline. The PCR was carried out with 60 Vbeta primers and 13 Jbeta primers. The protocol was immunoSEQ multiplex PCR, while the TCRdb copy is restricted to in-frame clones and leaves out a portion. The table gives more than 95,000 clones; the top ten clones make up 3.5% of it. Sequencing was performed on PBMCs. This chain uses TRBV18 with TRBJ2-7; D call uncertain. The origin of this receptor is a man aged 40-50 years in good health and CMV-seronegative. CDR3 sequence reads: CASSILHSYEQYF. Here the CDR3 DNA reads TGTGCCAGCTCAATCCTCCACAGCTACGAGCAGTACTTC.